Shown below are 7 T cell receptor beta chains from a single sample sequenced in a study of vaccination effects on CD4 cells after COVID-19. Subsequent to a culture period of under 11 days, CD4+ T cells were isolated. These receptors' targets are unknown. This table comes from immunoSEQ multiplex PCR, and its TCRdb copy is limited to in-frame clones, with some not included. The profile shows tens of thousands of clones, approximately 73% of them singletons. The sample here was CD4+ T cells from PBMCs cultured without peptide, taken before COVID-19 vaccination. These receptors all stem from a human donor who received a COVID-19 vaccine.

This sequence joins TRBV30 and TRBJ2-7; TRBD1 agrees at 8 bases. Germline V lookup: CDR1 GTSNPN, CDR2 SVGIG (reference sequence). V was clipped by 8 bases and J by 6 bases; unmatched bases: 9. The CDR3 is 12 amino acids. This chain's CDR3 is CAGRQGSLEQYF. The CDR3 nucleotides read TGTGCCGGCCGACAGGGGTCCCTCGAGCAGTACTTC. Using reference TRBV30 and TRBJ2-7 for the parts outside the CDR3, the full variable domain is SQTIHQWPATLVQPVGSPLSLECTVEGTSNPNLYWYRQAAGRGLQLLFYSVGIGQISSEVPQNLSASRPQDRQFILSSKKLLLSDSGFYLCAGRQGSLEQYFGPGTRLTVT.

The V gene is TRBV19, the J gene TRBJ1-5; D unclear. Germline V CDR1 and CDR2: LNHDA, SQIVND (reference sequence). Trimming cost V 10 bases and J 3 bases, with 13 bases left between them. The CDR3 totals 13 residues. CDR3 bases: TGTGCCATCTCGAGGGCCCTCAATCAGCCCCAGCATTTT. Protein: CAISRALNQPQHF. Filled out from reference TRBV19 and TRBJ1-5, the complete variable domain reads DGGITQSPKYLFRKEGQNVTLSCEQNLNHDAMYWYRQDPGQGLRLIYYSQIVNDFQKGDIAEGYSVSREKKESFPLTVTSAQKNPTAFYLCAISRALNQPQHFGDGTRLSIL.

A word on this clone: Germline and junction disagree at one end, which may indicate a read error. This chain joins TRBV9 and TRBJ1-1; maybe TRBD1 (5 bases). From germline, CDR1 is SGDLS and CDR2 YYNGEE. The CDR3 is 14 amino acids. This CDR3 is CASSVGWGNAEAFF. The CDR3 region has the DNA TGTGCCAGCAGCGTAGGTTGGGGGAACGCTGAAGCTTTCTTT.

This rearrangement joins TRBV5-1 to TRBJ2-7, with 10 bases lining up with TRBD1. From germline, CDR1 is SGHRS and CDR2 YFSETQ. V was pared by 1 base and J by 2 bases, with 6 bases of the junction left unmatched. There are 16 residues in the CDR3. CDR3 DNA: TGCGCCAGCAGCTTGACACCGGGACAGGGGCCCTACGAGCAGTACTTC. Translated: CASSLTPGQGPYEQYF.

The CDR3 DNA sequence: TGTGCCATCAGTGACAGGGAAGCGGGGGTAGAGACCCAGTACTTC. It encodes CAISDREAGVETQYF. The V call is TRBV10-3, the J call TRBJ2-5, with 8 bases fitting TRBD2. Per germline, CDR1 ENHRY and CDR2 SYGVKD. Trimming cost V 3 bases and J 4 bases; bases outside gene matches: 7. This CDR3 region has 15 residues.

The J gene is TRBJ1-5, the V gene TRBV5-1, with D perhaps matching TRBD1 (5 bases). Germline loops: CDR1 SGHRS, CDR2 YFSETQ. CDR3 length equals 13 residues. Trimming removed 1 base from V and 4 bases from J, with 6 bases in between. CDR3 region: CASSLTGNQPQHF. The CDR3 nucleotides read TGCGCCAGCAGCTTGACAGGTAATCAGCCCCAGCATTTT.

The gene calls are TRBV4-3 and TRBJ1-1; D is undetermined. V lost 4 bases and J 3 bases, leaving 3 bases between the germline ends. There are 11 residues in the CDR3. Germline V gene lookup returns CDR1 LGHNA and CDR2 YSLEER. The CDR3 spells CASSRDTEAFF. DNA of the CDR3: TGCGCCAGCAGCCGAGACACTGAAGCTTTCTTT.